This T cell receptor (beta chain) was recorded in a study of blood T cell repertoires in COVID-19. The CDR3 has 13 residues. Germline CDR1 is MDHEN and CDR2 is SYDVKM. V was cut by 7 bases and J by 11 bases, with 18 bases left in between. Clones were sequenced by immunoSEQ multiplex PCR, and TCRdb holds only the in-frame ones, with some missing. This sample has over 300,000 clones, with about 82% found just once. Only one count was recorded for this clone. The clonotype originates from a woman in her forties or fifties with acute or convalescent COVID-19. What was sequenced was peripheral blood. The V call is TRBV28, the J call TRBJ1-5; D possibly corresponds to TRBD1 (6 bases). The CDR3 DNA reads as TGTGCCAGCACTCTAAGACAGGCAGGGACCCAGCATTTT. It encodes CASTLRQAGTQHF.